These T cell receptor beta chains were read from a single sample in a study of human T cells and chemical hapten exposure. A single record per CDR3 protein comes from TCRdb applying MiXCR to the RACE reads. Of a few hundred thousand distinct CDR3 sequences in the sample, around 6% were seen once. The sequencing here drew on whole blood, taken in connection with sensitization to the hapten diphenylcyclopropenone (DPC). These receptors came from a woman in her late teens or twenties with alopecia areata. Some clones in this sample may be carry-over from other donors' samples. The CDR3 runs from the conserved cysteine through the conserved F or W. The D gene is left open where the match is weak. Clone size is not always given. Where it is, it says once, few, many or a class for expanded clones.

DNA | CDR3 | V | D | size | J
TGTGCCAGCAGCCCGCCCGACGACAGTAAGGAAAAACTGTTTTTT | CASSPPDDSKEKLFF | TRBV4-2 | - | few | TRBJ1-4
TGTGCCAGCAGCACCAACACGAGGAAGAATGAAAAACTGTTTTTT | CASSTNTRKNEKLFF | TRBV7-2 | - | few | TRBJ1-4
TGCGCCAGCAGCTTATGGGAGACCGGGGAGCTGTTTTTT | CASSLWETGELFF | TRBV5-1 | - | - | TRBJ2-2
TGTGCCAGCAGCGAGGGAATACACTATGGCTACACCTTC | CASSEGIHYGYTF | TRBV7-2 | - | many | TRBJ1-2
TGTGCCAGCAGGAGTGGGGGCACTGAAGCTTTCTTT | CASRSGGTEAFF | TRBV6-5 | - | - | TRBJ1-1
TGTGCCAGCAGCTTAAGGACACCCGGAATGGAGCAGTTCTTC | CASSLRTPGMEQFF | TRBV7-2 | - | many | TRBJ2-1
TGTGCCAGCAGCTTCAGGGACTCCTATAATTCACCCCTCCACTTT | CASSFRDSYNSPLHF | TRBV7-2 | - | many | TRBJ1-6
TGTGCCAGCAGCCCAAGACAACGGGGCGCAGGATCACCCCTCCACTTT | CASSPRQRGAGSPLHF | TRBV7-3 | - | - | TRBJ1-6
TGCAGCGTTCAAAGGAATACGGGCGCTCAGCCCCAGCATTTT | CSVQRNTGAQPQHF | TRBV29-1 | - | many | TRBJ1-5
TGTGCCAGCAGCTTACTAGACAGGGGGCAGGGCGGCTACACCTTC | CASSLLDRGQGGYTF | TRBV7-2 | TRBD1 | few | TRBJ1-2
TGTGCCAGCTCACCATCGCAGGGTATCTACGAGCAGTACTTC | CASSPSQGIYEQYF | TRBV18 | - | few | TRBJ2-7
TGCAGCGTTCAAGAAGGGACCGATTGGAGTCAGCCCCAGCATTTT | CSVQEGTDWSQPQHF | TRBV29-1 | - | many | TRBJ1-5
TGTGCCAGCACCTGGGACCGCAGCACAGATACGCAGTATTTT | CASTWDRSTDTQYF | TRBV6-6 | - | few | TRBJ2-3
TGTGCCAGCAGTTCATCAGGGTTAGCTAATGAAAAACTGTTTTTT | CASSSSGLANEKLFF | TRBV6-5 | - | - | TRBJ1-4
TGCGCCAGCAGCCAAGATCCAGCGGGGGGATACAATGAGCAGTTCTTC | CASSQDPAGGYNEQFF | TRBV4-3 | TRBD2 | few | TRBJ2-1
TGTGCCAGCAGCTTAAAACGGACTGAAGCTTTCTTT | CASSLKRTEAFF | TRBV7-2 | - | - | TRBJ1-1
TGTGCCACCAGCAGAGAACGGGGCAGTAGCAATCAGCCCCAGCATTTT | CATSRERGSSNQPQHF | TRBV15 | - | many | TRBJ1-5
TGTGCCAGCAGGCGGACTAGCGGGGGTACAGATACGCAGTATTTT | CASRRTSGGTDTQYF | TRBV5-6 | TRBD2 | many | TRBJ2-3
TGCAGCGTAACCGGCGGCAGTAACACTGAAGCTTTCTTT | CSVTGGSNTEAFF | TRBV29-1 | - | many | TRBJ1-1
TGTGCCAGCAGCTTAGTACGGTACCAGAATGAGCAGTTCTTC | CASSLVRYQNEQFF | TRBV7-2 | - | - | TRBJ2-1
TGTGGGACCCTTAGGGGGAATACGCAGTATTTT | CGTLRGNTQYF | TRBV19 | - | few | TRBJ2-3
TGTGCCAGCAGCCCTCAACCCCCTCCCTCGGGGTTTGGTGAAAAACTGTTTTTT | CASSPQPPPSGFGEKLFF | TRBV14 | - | - | TRBJ1-4
TGTGCCAGCAGCTTAGAGACAGGGCTCGGTGAAAAACTGTTTTTT | CASSLETGLGEKLFF | TRBV7-9 | TRBD1 | - | TRBJ1-4
TGTGCCAGCAGTCGGGGACAGGGGGCGTCCGGCTACACCTTC | CASSRGQGASGYTF | TRBV6-5 | TRBD1 | few | TRBJ1-2
TGTGCCAGCAGTTACCACTCGCCCCGCCCGAAAAATACGCAGTATTTT | CASSYHSPRPKNTQYF | TRBV6-7 | - | - | TRBJ2-3
TGTGCCAGCAGCGAACAGGGGGCCCAAGAGACCCAGTACTTC | CASSEQGAQETQYF | TRBV7-8 | TRBD1 | - | TRBJ2-5
TGCGCCAGCAGCTTAAGAGCCGGGACAGGGGACGGTACGCAGTATTTT | CASSLRAGTGDGTQYF | TRBV5-1 | TRBD1 | - | TRBJ2-3
TGTGCCATCAGTGGGGGACCTTCCTACGAGCAGTACTTC | CAISGGPSYEQYF | TRBV10-3 | - | many | TRBJ2-7
TGTGCCAGCAGCTTATGGCAAGCCGATGAGCAGTTCTTC | CASSLWQADEQFF | TRBV7-2 | - | few | TRBJ2-1
TGTGCCAGCAGTTACTCGATTTGGGGGACTAATGAAAAACTGTTTTTT | CASSYSIWGTNEKLFF | TRBV6-5 | - | many | TRBJ1-4
TGCGCCAGCAGCTCCGTCGACAGGGGGCTCGAGACCCAGTACTTC | CASSSVDRGLETQYF | TRBV5-1 | TRBD1 | few | TRBJ2-5
TGCGCCAGCAGCTCCCGGACAGACTCCACCGGGGAGCTGTTTTTT | CASSSRTDSTGELFF | TRBV5-1 | - | few | TRBJ2-2
TGTGCCAGCAGCTTAGTAAGAAAGGGACGGGAAAATTCACCCCTCCACTTT | CASSLVRKGRENSPLHF | TRBV13 | - | many | TRBJ1-6
TGTGCCATCAGTGCGACAGGTAGCACGGAGAACGAGCAGTACTTC | CAISATGSTENEQYF | TRBV10-3 | - | - | TRBJ2-7
TGCAGTGCTAGATGGGACAGGGACACTGAAGCTTTCTTT | CSARWDRDTEAFF | TRBV20-1 | TRBD1 | many | TRBJ1-1
TGCAGTGCTAGACTGAAACTTAACTATGGCTACACCTTC | CSARLKLNYGYTF | TRBV20-1 | - | few | TRBJ1-2
TGTGCCAGCAGCCGGATGAGCACAGATACGCAGTATTTT | CASSRMSTDTQYF | TRBV3-1 | - | - | TRBJ2-3
TGCGCCAGCAGCCAAGAAACCCTCATTACCGGGGAGCTGTTTTTT | CASSQETLITGELFF | TRBV4-1 | - | many | TRBJ2-2
TGTGCCAGCAGCCAAGACAGCCGCCAAGCAGATACGCAGTATTTT | CASSQDSRQADTQYF | TRBV4-2 | - | few | TRBJ2-3
TGCGCCAGCAGCCAGGGATACAATGAGCAGTTCTTC | CASSQGYNEQFF | TRBV4-1 | - | many | TRBJ2-1
TGTGCCAGCTCACCACCCCTGTTCTCAGGGGGAAGCTCCTACGAGCAGTACTTC | CASSPPLFSGGSSYEQYF | TRBV18 | TRBD1 | - | TRBJ2-7
TGCGCCAGCAGCGGAGGCGGGACAGCAACTAATGAAAAACTGTTTTTT | CASSGGGTATNEKLFF | TRBV5-1 | TRBD1 | - | TRBJ1-4